This T cell receptor beta chain was recovered during a study of T cell changes during pregnancy in multiple sclerosis (dated by TCRdb to between 2017 and 2020). Regarding the complete study: In women with multiple sclerosis, the researchers looked at how the T cell repertoire shifted as pregnancy progressed.

Library creation used the immunoSEQ multiplex PCR assay. As stored in TCRdb, this immuneACCESS dataset retains in-frame rearrangements with V and J assigned. A fraction of the clones does not appear; measured against another copy, unresolved V genes explain less than half of the discrepancy, and the remainder lacks a known reason. This sample lists tens of thousands of clones; around nine tenths were detected once. The top ten clonotypes cover less than 0.6% of the sample. About this clone: Its antigen is unknown. It has no much larger one-base neighbor in the sample; base qualities were not kept.

From its cysteine to its phenylalanine, the CDR3 spans 15 amino acids. Of all the DNA, just the CDR3 is kept, 45 bases in frame from base 1. V drops 5 bases and J drops 4 bases, leaving 18 bases in between. From the germline V gene, CDR1 is SGHTA and CDR2 is FQGNSA. The input for sequencing was CD4+ T cells from peripheral blood mononuclear cells, taken in the second trimester of pregnancy. The receptor chain draws on TRBV7-2 and TRBJ2-7; the D segment could be TRBD1, given 7 matching bases. The clonotype originates from a female donor with multiple sclerosis, enrolled in a pregnancy study. The CDR3 protein: CASSPRQGGKYEQYF. The nucleotides read TGTGCCAGCAGCCCGCGACAGGGCGGGAAATACGAGCAGTACTTC.